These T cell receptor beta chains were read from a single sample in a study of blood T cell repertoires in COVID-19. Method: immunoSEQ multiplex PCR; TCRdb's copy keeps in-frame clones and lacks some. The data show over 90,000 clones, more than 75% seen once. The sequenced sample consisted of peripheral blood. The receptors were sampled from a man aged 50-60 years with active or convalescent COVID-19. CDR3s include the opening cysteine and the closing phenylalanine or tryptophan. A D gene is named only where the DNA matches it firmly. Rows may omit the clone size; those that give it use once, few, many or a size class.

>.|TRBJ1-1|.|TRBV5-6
TGTGCCAGCAGCTTGGACAGGGCCTTGAACACTGAAGCTTTCTTT
CASSLDRALNTEAFF
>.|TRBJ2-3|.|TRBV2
TGTGCCAGCTTCCCCACCCCGACAGGCTACACAGATACGCAGTATTTT
CASFPTPTGYTDTQYF
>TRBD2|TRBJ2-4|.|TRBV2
TGTGCCAGCAGTGGGGCGGGGGACGCCAAAAACATTCAGTACTTC
CASSGAGDAKNIQYF
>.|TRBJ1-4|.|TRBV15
TGTGCCACCAGCAGAGATCCCGTCAGCGTTGCAACTAATGAAAAACTGTTTTTT
CATSRDPVSVATNEKLFF
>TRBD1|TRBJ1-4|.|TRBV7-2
TGTGCCAGCAGCTCCCGTCCCTGGACAGGGGGGGATGAAAAACTGTTTTTT
CASSSRPWTGGDEKLFF
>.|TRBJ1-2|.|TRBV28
TGTGCCAGCAAGACCGCAGGGGCCGGCTACACCTTC
CASKTAGAGYTF
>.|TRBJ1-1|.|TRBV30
TGTGCCGGGCATTTCGGGGGGTGGGTTCCGAACACTGAAGCTTTCTTT
CAGHFGGWVPNTEAFF
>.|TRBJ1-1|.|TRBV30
TGTGCCTGGAATGACAGGCCAAACACTGAAGCTTTCTTT
CAWNDRPNTEAFF
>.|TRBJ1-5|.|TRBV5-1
TGCGCCAGCAGCTTGGAATCTGATCAGCCCCAGCATTTT
CASSLESDQPQHF
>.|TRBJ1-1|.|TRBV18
TGTGCCAGCTCACCGTCGGGGAACACTGAAGCTTTCTTT
CASSPSGNTEAFF
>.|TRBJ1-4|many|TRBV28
TGTGCCAGCAGTTTAACTGGGAGGAAACTACTGTTTTTT
CASSLTGRKLLFF
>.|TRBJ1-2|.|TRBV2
TGTGCCAGCAGTCCACAGGGTGTCCCTTATGGCTACACCTTC
CASSPQGVPYGYTF
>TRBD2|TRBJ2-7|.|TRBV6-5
TGTGCCAGCAGTTACCCCGGGACTAGCGGGACCTACGAGCAGTACTTC
CASSYPGTSGTYEQYF
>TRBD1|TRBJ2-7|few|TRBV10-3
TGTGCCATCAGTGAGGCTGTTCGAGGGGGCCTCGAGCAGTACTTC
CAISEAVRGGLEQYF